Presented here are 10 T cell receptor beta chains from one specimen sequenced in a study of shared clonotypes between healthy human individuals. Assay used: immunoSEQ multiplex PCR; TCRdb lists only in-frame clones, some missing. The sample includes approximately 980,000 clones, about three quarters of them seen just once. Sample: memory CD4+ T cells sorted from blood. As for subset: CD45RA-negative fraction. These TCRs come from a man aged 18-30 years in good health.

CDR3 bases: TGTGCCAGCAGCCCCCGGGACTATTCCAGGGCGCAGTATTTT. Its protein is CASSPRDYSRAQYF. The J gene is TRBJ2-3, the V gene TRBV7-2; 7 nucleotides align to TRBD2. The CDR3 extends over 14 amino acids. Trimming cost V 5 bases and J 10 bases; bases outside gene matches: 12. CDR1 SGHTA and CDR2 FQGNSA come from the germline V gene.

The rearrangement joins TRBV4-2 to TRBJ2-5, with unresolved D. Trimming pared 1 base from V and 5 bases from J, leaving 11 bases between. Per the germline V gene, CDR1 is LGHNA and CDR2 is YNFKEQ. This CDR3 is 14 amino acids long. CDR3 loop: CASSQGLDLETQYF. In DNA form, the CDR3 reads TGTGCCAGCAGCCAAGGTTTAGACCTGGAGACCCAGTACTTC.

The CDR3 here is CASSSSGGRYGYEQFF. CDR3 DNA: TGTGCCAGCAGTTCTAGCGGGGGGCGTTATGGATATGAGCAGTTCTTC. The chain uses TRBV28 and TRBJ2-1, with 11 nucleotides matching TRBD2. The CDR3 has 16 residues. J was trimmed by 8 bases and V by 4 bases; bases with no gene match: 10. Germline-derived CDR1 and CDR2 are MDHEN and SYDVKM.

This chain uses TRBV6-5 with TRBJ1-1; tentative D call: TRBD1 (6 bases). Germline assignment: CDR1 MNHEY and CDR2 SVGAGI. The CDR3 has 14 amino acids. V gave up 2 bases and J gave up 0 bases, with 7 bases separating them. In DNA form, the CDR3 reads TGTGCCAGCAGTTACGACAGGATGAACACTGAAGCTTTCTTT. Protein product: CASSYDRMNTEAFF.

This rearrangement joins TRBV19 to TRBJ2-7; D not certain. This CDR3 spans 12 amino acids. The V gene lost 3 bases and the J gene lost 2 bases, with 5 bases spanning the gap. CDR1 and CDR2 (germline): LNHDA, SQIVND (reference sequence). CDR3: CASSIKPYEQYF. The CDR3 nucleotides are TGTGCCAGTAGTATTAAACCCTACGAGCAGTACTTC.

The V call is TRBV7-2, the J call TRBJ2-5, with D hard to call. V was pared by 0 bases and J by 5 bases, with 7 bases between. Germline loops: CDR1 SGHTA, CDR2 FQGNSA. The CDR3 contains 13 residues. Written as DNA, the CDR3 is TGTGCCAGCAGCTTAGCCCGTAGTGAGACCCAGTACTTC. It specifies CASSLARSETQYF.

The rearrangement uses TRBV7-9 and TRBJ2-3; 9 bases fit TRBD2. Unmatched junction bases numbered 2, after V lost 5 bases and J lost 2 bases. The CDR3 spans 14 residues. CDR1 and CDR2 (germline): SEHNR, FQNEAQ (reference sequence). The chain's CDR3 is CASSPSGVTDTQYF. The CDR3, as DNA: TGTGCCAGCAGCCCTAGCGGGGTCACAGATACGCAGTATTTT.

The CDR3 nucleotides are TGTGCCAGCAGCCCCCTCGGAAGGGCCGCGAACACTGAAGCTTTCTTT. It codes for CASSPLGRAANTEAFF. This chain joins TRBV7-9 and TRBJ1-1, with D unresolved. There are 16 residues in the CDR3. The germline gives CDR1 SEHNR, CDR2 FQNEAQ (reference sequence). V lost 5 bases and J 1 base, leaving 17 bases between the germline ends.

The V and J genes are TRBV5-1 and TRBJ2-3; 8 nucleotides agree with TRBD1. V was pared by 4 bases and J by 2 bases, with 3 bases of the junction left unmatched. Germline V lookup: CDR1 SGHRS, CDR2 YFSETQ. This CDR3 has 14 amino acids. CDR3 DNA: TGCGCCAGCAGCCCAGGGGGCCTCACAGATACGCAGTATTTT. Translated, it gives CASSPGGLTDTQYF.

The chain recombines TRBV6-5 with TRBJ2-1; 9 nucleotides align to TRBD2. The CDR3 extends over 15 amino acids. V gave up 1 base and J gave up 9 bases; unmatched junction bases: 7. The germline V gene encodes CDR1 MNHEY and CDR2 SVGAGI. CDR3 sequence reads: CASSYFGRGGGEQFF. The CDR3 nucleotides are TGTGCCAGCAGTTACTTTGGGCGGGGGGGCGGTGAGCAGTTCTTC.